This T cell receptor beta chain was sequenced in a study of cytomegalovirus exposure and HLA in healthy donors. The assay was immunoSEQ multiplex PCR, and TCRdb's table has in-frame clones only and misses some. The sample has 100,000 to 150,000 clones, about 96% seen once; the top ten hold less than 2%. This clone came up once. Its antigen is unknown. Study-level results: High specificity and sensitivity for cytomegalovirus status were reported for the classifier. The authors listed 150 to 200 TCR beta chains as cytomegalovirus-associated.

Germline V gene data show CDR1 as LNHDA and CDR2 as SQIVND (reference sequence). Germline trimming cut 2 bases from V and 4 bases from J; bases unmatched to any gene: 3. This CDR3 is 16 amino acids long. The chain carries TRBV19 and TRBJ2-1, with 12 bases identical to TRBD2. The sequenced sample consisted of PBMCs. This clonotype was obtained from a young man in good health and CMV-seronegative. CDR3 residues: CASSILLAGGYNEQFF. DNA for the CDR3: TGTGCCAGTAGTATACTTCTAGCGGGAGGGTACAATGAGCAGTTCTTC.